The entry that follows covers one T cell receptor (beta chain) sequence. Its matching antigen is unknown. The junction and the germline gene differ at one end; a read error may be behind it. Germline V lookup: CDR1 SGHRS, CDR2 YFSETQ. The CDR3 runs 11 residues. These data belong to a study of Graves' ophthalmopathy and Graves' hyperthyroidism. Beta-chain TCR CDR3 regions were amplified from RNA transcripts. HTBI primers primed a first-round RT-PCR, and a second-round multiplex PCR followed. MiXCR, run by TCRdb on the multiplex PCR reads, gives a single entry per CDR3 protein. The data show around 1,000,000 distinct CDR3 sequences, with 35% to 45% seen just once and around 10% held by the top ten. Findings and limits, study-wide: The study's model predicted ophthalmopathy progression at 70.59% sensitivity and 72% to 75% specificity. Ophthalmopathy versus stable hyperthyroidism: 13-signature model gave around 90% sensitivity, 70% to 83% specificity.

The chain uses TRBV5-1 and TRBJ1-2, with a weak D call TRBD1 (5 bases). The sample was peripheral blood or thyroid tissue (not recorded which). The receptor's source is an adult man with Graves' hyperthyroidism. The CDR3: CASSLAAGTHF. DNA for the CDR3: TGCGCCAGCAGCTTGGCCGCAGGGACTCATTTC.